The rows below give T cell receptor beta chains drawn from one sample of a study of long-term antiretroviral therapy in people with HIV. Clones were read by immunoSEQ multiplex PCR, and TCRdb kept only the in-frame ones, dropping some. The sample has over 35,000 clones; 94% are singletons. The sequencing used unsorted PBMCs, collected almost 9.5 years after starting antiretroviral therapy. Source of these receptors: a young man with HIV. The CDR3 runs from the conserved cysteine through the conserved F or W. Each record gives: J gene, V gene, D gene, clone size, CDR3 protein, CDR3 DNA. D genes are given only for firm matches. The size of a clone is reported for some rows only, either as once, few or many, or as a class for expanded clones.

TRBJ1-1,TRBV5-1,NA,NA,CASSLAAGNTEAFF,TGCGCCAGCAGCTTGGCGGCGGGGAACACTGAAGCTTTCTTT
TRBJ2-7,TRBV11-1,NA,once,CASSLAGSTSEQYF,TGTGCCAGCAGCTTAGCAGGGTCCACCAGCGAGCAGTACTTC
TRBJ1-5,TRBV4-1,NA,NA,CASSQMVGNQPQHF,TGCGCCAGCAGCCAAATGGTGGGCAATCAGCCCCAGCATTTT
TRBJ1-5,TRBV10-3,NA,NA,CATGSEGIQPQHF,TGTGCCACGGGCTCAGAGGGGATTCAGCCCCAGCATTTT
TRBJ2-2,TRBV10-2,NA,NA,CASNPTGELFF,TGCGCCAGCAATCCCACCGGGGAGCTGTTTTTT
TRBJ2-5,TRBV27,TRBD1,NA,CASSLSYTGQGTKTQYF,TGTGCCAGCAGTTTATCTTATACGGGACAGGGTACGAAGACCCAGTACTTC
TRBJ2-2,TRBV7-8,NA,NA,CASSRLGPRSTGELFF,TGTGCCAGCAGCCGACTTGGGCCTCGGAGCACCGGGGAGCTGTTTTTT
TRBJ1-1,TRBV5-1,NA,NA,CASSLDRMNTEAFF,TGCGCCAGCAGCTTGGACAGGATGAACACTGAAGCTTTCTTT
TRBJ1-3,TRBV30,NA,NA,CAWSVGPGNTIYF,TGTGCCTGGAGTGTAGGGCCGGGAAACACCATATATTTT
TRBJ1-5,TRBV6-1,NA,NA,CASSGGRGQPQHF,TGTGCCAGCAGTGGCGGAAGGGGGCAGCCCCAGCATTTT
TRBJ2-2,TRBV10-1,TRBD2,NA,CASSPGLAGDTGELFF,TGCGCCAGCAGTCCGGGACTAGCGGGGGACACCGGGGAGCTGTTTTTT
TRBJ1-2,TRBV5-4,NA,NA,CASSLGGFMVSADGYTF,TGTGCCAGCAGCTTGGGGGGATTTATGGTTAGTGCGGATGGCTACACCTTC
TRBJ1-2,TRBV25-1,TRBD1,NA,CASSEAVAGGYGYTF,TGTGCCAGCAGTGAAGCGGTGGCAGGGGGATATGGCTACACCTTC
TRBJ1-3,TRBV15,NA,NA,CATSRSEGNTIYF,TGTGCCACCAGCAGATCAGAAGGAAACACCATATATTTT
TRBJ2-5,TRBV27,NA,NA,CASSLRDPRETQYF,TGTGCCAGCAGTTTAAGGGACCCCCGGGAGACCCAGTACTTC
TRBJ1-1,TRBV11-2,NA,NA,CASSFKVEGGNTEAFF,TGTGCCAGCAGCTTTAAAGTAGAGGGCGGCAACACTGAAGCTTTCTTT
TRBJ2-1,TRBV7-6,NA,NA,CASSHHQPSNEQFF,TGTGCCAGCAGCCACCACCAACCGAGTAATGAGCAGTTCTTC
TRBJ1-2,TRBV11-2,NA,few,CASSSPRAYGYTF,TGTGCCAGCAGCTCCCCCAGGGCTTATGGCTACACCTTC
TRBJ1-4,TRBV5-6,TRBD1,NA,CASSFQGAKEKLFF,TGTGCCAGCAGCTTTCAGGGGGCTAAGGAAAAACTGTTTTTT
TRBJ2-3,TRBV2,NA,NA,CASSDDKRLTTQYF,TGTGCCAGCAGTGACGACAAGAGACTTACTACGCAGTATTTT
TRBJ2-2,TRBV28,TRBD1,NA,CASIQPGTGLTGELFF,TGTGCCAGCATCCAGCCCGGGACAGGACTCACCGGGGAGCTGTTTTTT
TRBJ2-3,TRBV6-6,NA,medium-sized,CASSLWETRNTDTQYF,TGTGCCAGCAGTCTTTGGGAAACCAGGAACACAGATACGCAGTATTTT
TRBJ2-2,TRBV4-2,NA,NA,CASSQELTGELFF,TGTGCCAGCAGCCAAGAGCTCACCGGGGAGCTGTTTTTT
TRBJ1-5,TRBV2,NA,NA,CASGIKPYNQPQHF,TGTGCCAGCGGAATCAAGCCTTACAATCAGCCCCAGCATTTT
TRBJ2-5,TRBV12-5,NA,NA,CASGPGLTDKGTQYF,TGTGCTAGTGGCCCCGGCCTGACAGACAAAGGGACCCAGTACTTC
TRBJ1-1,TRBV7-9,NA,NA,CASSRSAGNAFF,TGTGCCAGCAGCCGCTCGGCAGGCAACGCTTTCTTT
TRBJ1-3,TRBV10-3,NA,NA,CAIRGPRISGNTIYF,TGTGCCATCCGGGGACCGAGAATCTCTGGAAACACCATATATTTT
TRBJ2-3,TRBV4-1,NA,once,CASSQEGTFTDTQYF,TGCGCCAGCAGCCAAGAAGGCACGTTCACAGATACGCAGTATTTT
TRBJ2-3,TRBV12-5,TRBD2,once,CASGLAGVTDTQYF,TGTGCTAGTGGCCTAGCGGGGGTCACAGATACGCAGTATTTT
TRBJ2-7,TRBV7-9,NA,NA,CASSVQADSYEQYF,TGTGCCAGCAGCGTACAAGCCGATTCCTACGAGCAGTACTTC
TRBJ1-4,TRBV29-1,NA,NA,CSVAPGANEKLFF,TGCAGCGTGGCGCCAGGGGCTAATGAAAAACTGTTTTTT
TRBJ1-2,TRBV27,TRBD1,NA,CASSRDSRNYGYTF,TGTGCCAGCAGTAGGGACAGCCGTAACTATGGCTACACCTTC
TRBJ1-5,TRBV6-5,NA,once,CASLLLGVGNQPQHF,TGTGCCAGCCTGTTGTTGGGAGTAGGCAATCAGCCCCAGCATTTT
TRBJ2-1,TRBV7-8,TRBD2,NA,CASSSTSRLAYTNEQFF,TGTGCCAGCAGCTCAACAAGTCGACTAGCCTACACCAATGAGCAGTTCTTC
TRBJ1-5,TRBV5-4,NA,NA,CASSYDPESNQPQHF,TGTGCCAGCAGCTATGACCCCGAGAGCAATCAGCCCCAGCATTTT
TRBJ2-5,TRBV29-1,NA,NA,CSVLELAETQYF,TGCAGCGTCTTGGAATTAGCAGAGACCCAGTACTTC
TRBJ1-6,TRBV5-4,TRBD1,NA,CASSLEGTGYSPLHF,TGTGCCAGCAGCTTGGAGGGGACAGGATATTCACCCCTCCACTTT
TRBJ1-1,TRBV5-1,NA,NA,CASSFLSGAEAFF,TGCGCCAGCAGCTTTCTATCCGGGGCTGAAGCTTTCTTT
TRBJ1-2,TRBV11-1,TRBD1,NA,CASSSQTGLTYTF,TGTGCCAGCAGCTCTCAGACAGGGCTCACCTACACCTTC
TRBJ2-1,TRBV7-8,TRBD2,NA,CASSLVTAGGFNEQFF,TGTGCCAGCAGCTTAGTTACCGCGGGGGGGTTCAATGAGCAGTTCTTC
TRBJ1-1,TRBV27,NA,NA,CASRRLLGGSNTEAFF,TGTGCCAGCAGGAGGCTTCTGGGGGGATCGAACACTGAAGCTTTCTTT
TRBJ1-3,TRBV6-5,NA,NA,CASSYEQGSGGNTIYF,TGTGCCAGCAGTTACGAACAGGGATCTGGTGGAAACACCATATATTTT
TRBJ1-2,TRBV5-4,NA,NA,CASSWTADYGYTF,TGTGCCAGCAGCTGGACAGCAGACTATGGCTACACCTTC
TRBJ2-5,TRBV7-8,NA,once,CASSLRGRETQYF,TGTGCCAGCAGCCTCCGGGGGCGGGAGACCCAGTACTTC
TRBJ2-7,TRBV6-1,NA,few,CASSEAQEGANEQYF,TGTGCCAGCAGTGAAGCGCAGGAGGGGGCCAACGAGCAGTACTTC
TRBJ2-2,TRBV5-1,TRBD2,NA,CASSFGLAGSTGELFF,TGCGCCAGCAGTTTCGGACTAGCGGGGAGTACCGGGGAGCTGTTTTTT
TRBJ1-4,TRBV6-5,TRBD1,NA,CASSYTGQGTNEKLFF,TGTGCCAGCAGTTACACGGGACAGGGGACTAATGAAAAACTGTTTTTT
TRBJ1-5,TRBV6-6,TRBD1,NA,CASRQTGDNQPQHF,TGTGCCAGCAGGCAAACAGGGGACAATCAGCCCCAGCATTTT
TRBJ1-5,TRBV28,NA,NA,CASSLFRGYSNQPQHF,TGTGCCAGCAGTTTATTTAGGGGTTATAGCAATCAGCCCCAGCATTTT
TRBJ1-1,TRBV4-1,NA,once,CASSQDENTEAFF,TGCGCCAGCAGCCAAGATGAGAACACTGAAGCTTTCTTT
TRBJ2-1,TRBV14,NA,NA,CASSQPGTPQSSYNEQFF,TGTGCCAGCAGCCAACCCGGGACTCCCCAAAGCTCCTACAATGAGCAGTTCTTC
TRBJ2-5,TRBV19,TRBD1,NA,CASSTSGGETQYF,TGTGCCAGTAGTACTTCAGGGGGAGAGACCCAGTACTTC
TRBJ1-2,TRBV19,TRBD1,NA,CARDRGAGYTF,TGTGCCAGGGACAGGGGGGCTGGCTACACCTTC
TRBJ1-4,TRBV5-5,TRBD1,NA,CASRGSQGYPEKLFF,TGTGCCAGCAGAGGATCACAGGGGTATCCTGAAAAACTGTTTTTT
TRBJ1-2,TRBV6-1,NA,NA,CASSERDSFYGYTF,TGTGCCAGCAGTGAAAGAGACAGCTTCTATGGCTACACCTTC
TRBJ2-1,TRBV5-1,NA,few,CASSYPLAGASNEQFF,TGCGCCAGCAGCTACCCTCTCGCGGGGGCCTCCAATGAGCAGTTCTTC
TRBJ2-7,TRBV4-1,TRBD1,NA,CASSRGQGASYEQYF,TGCGCCAGCAGCCGAGGACAGGGGGCTTCCTACGAGCAGTACTTC
TRBJ1-6,TRBV6-6,NA,NA,CASKRGQANNSPLHF,TGTGCCAGCAAGAGAGGGCAGGCGAACAATTCACCCCTCCACTTT
TRBJ1-4,TRBV6-5,TRBD1,NA,CASSYDRANEKLFF,TGTGCCAGCAGTTACGACAGGGCTAATGAAAAACTGTTTTTT
TRBJ1-1,TRBV6-1,TRBD1,once,CASSEVTGVGTEAFF,TGTGCCAGCAGCGAGGTTACAGGGGTCGGCACTGAAGCTTTCTTT